The source of this T cell receptor beta chain is a study of cytomegalovirus exposure and HLA in healthy donors. In the study overall: A subsequent analysis reported that the 110 or so validation repertoires were produced on the same platform that had also been used for the approximately 700 first-cohort repertoires.

V lost 4 bases and J lost 0, with 10 bases in between. The CDR3 contains 15 residues. CDR1 is SGDLS, CDR2 YYNGEE, per germline. Comment on this clone: No antigen is known for it.

The study's findings and limits: Specificity for CMV antigens was confirmed in vitro for a few of the CMV-associated chains. High specificity and sensitivity for cytomegalovirus status were reported for the classifier.

The assay was immunoSEQ multiplex PCR, and TCRdb's table has in-frame clones only and misses some. The sample holds some 250,000 clones; roughly 87% are singletons and the top ten take 3.1%. The source material was PBMCs. This TCR was sampled from a woman aged 25 to 39 in good health and CMV-seronegative. This chain links TRBV9 with TRBJ2-2; D is ambiguous. As DNA, the CDR3 is TGTGCCAGCAGCTTCAGCAGCTCGAACACCGGGGAGCTGTTTTTT. Protein sequence: CASSFSSSNTGELFF.